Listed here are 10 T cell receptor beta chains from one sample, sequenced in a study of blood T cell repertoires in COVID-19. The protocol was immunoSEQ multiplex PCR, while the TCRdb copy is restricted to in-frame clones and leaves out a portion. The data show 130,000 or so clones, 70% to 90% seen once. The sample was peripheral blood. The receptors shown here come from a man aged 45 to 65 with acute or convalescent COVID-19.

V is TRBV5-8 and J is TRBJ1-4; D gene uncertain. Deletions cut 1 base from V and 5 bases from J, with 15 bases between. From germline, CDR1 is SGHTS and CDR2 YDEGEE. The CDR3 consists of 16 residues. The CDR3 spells CASSLRTTQRNEKLFF. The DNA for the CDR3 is TGTGCCAGCAGCTTGCGGACGACCCAGCGGAATGAAAAACTGTTTTTT.

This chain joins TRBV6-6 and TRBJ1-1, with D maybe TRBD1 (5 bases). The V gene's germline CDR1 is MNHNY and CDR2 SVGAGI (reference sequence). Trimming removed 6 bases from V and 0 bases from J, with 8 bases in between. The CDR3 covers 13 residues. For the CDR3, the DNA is TGTGCCAGCAGGTGGACATTGAACACTGAAGCTTTCTTT. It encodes CASRWTLNTEAFF.

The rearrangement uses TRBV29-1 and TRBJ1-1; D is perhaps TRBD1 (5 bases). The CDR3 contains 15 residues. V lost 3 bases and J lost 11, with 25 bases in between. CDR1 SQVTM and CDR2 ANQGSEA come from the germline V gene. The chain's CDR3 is CSVDDAGRQRPQAFF. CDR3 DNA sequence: TGCAGCGTTGATGACGCAGGGAGGCAGAGACCGCAGGCTTTCTTT.

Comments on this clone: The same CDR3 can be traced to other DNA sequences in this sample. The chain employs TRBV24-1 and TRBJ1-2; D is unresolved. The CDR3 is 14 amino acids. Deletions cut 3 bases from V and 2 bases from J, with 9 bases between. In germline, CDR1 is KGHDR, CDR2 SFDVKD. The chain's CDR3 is CATSDPGGNYGYTF. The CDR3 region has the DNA TGTGCCACCAGTGATCCCGGAGGCAACTATGGCTACACCTTC.

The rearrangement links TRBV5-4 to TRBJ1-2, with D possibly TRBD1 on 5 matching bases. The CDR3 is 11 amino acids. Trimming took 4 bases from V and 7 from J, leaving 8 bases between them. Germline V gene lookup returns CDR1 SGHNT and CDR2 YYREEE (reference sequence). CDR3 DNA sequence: TGTGCCAGCAGCGCCACAGGTGGCTACACCTTC. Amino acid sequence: CASSATGGYTF. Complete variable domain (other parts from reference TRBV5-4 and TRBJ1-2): ETGVTQSPTHLIKTRGQQVTLRCSSQSGHNTVSWYQQALGQGPQFIFQYYREEENGRGNFPPRFSGLQFPNYSSELNVNALELDDSALYLCASSATGGYTFGSGTRLTVV.

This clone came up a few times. CDR3 bases: TGTGCCAGCAGTGAACAGGTCGAATCACCCCTCCACTTT. It encodes CASSEQVESPLHF. The chain carries TRBV6-1 and TRBJ1-6, with no clear D. Germline loops: CDR1 MNHNS, CDR2 SASEGT. Trimming shortened V by 2 bases and J by 10 bases, and 9 bases separated the two germline ends. There are 13 residues in the CDR3.

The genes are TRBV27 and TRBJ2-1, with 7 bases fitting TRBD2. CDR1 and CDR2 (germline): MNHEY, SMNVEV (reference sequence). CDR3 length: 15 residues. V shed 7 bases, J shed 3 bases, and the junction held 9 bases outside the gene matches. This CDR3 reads CASTPYGRNYNEQFF. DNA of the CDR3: TGTGCCAGCACCCCATACGGGAGGAACTACAATGAGCAGTTCTTC.

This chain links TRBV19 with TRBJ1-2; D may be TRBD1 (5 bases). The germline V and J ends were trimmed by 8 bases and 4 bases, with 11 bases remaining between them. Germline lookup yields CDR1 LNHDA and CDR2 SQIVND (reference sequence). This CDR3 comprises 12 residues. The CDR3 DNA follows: TGTGCCAGTGGAGGGGCGGTCTATGGCTACACCTTC. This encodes CASGGAVYGYTF.

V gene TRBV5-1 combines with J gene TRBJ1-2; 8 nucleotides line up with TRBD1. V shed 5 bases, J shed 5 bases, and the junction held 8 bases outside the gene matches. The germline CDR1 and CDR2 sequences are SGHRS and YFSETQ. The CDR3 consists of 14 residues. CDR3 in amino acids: CASRPWTGTYGYTF. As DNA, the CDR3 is TGCGCCAGCAGGCCTTGGACAGGGACATATGGCTACACCTTC.

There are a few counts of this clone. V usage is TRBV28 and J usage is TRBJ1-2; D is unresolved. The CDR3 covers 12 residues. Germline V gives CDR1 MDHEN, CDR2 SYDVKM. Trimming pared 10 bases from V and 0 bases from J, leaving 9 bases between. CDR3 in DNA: TGTGCCACAGGCGCTCCTAACTATGGCTACACCTTC. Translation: CATGAPNYGYTF.